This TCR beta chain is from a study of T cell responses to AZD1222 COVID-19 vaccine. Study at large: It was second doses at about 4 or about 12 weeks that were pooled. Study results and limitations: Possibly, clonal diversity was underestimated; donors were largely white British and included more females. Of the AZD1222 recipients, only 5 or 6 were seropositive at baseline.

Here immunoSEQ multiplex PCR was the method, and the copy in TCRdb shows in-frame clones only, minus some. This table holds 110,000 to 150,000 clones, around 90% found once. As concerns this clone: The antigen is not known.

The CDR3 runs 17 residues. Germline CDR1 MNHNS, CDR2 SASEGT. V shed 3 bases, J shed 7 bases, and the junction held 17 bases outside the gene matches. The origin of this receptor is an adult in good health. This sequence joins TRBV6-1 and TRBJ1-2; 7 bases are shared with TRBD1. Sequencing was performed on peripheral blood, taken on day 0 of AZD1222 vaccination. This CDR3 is CASSDTSGTATRGGYTF. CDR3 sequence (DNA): TGTGCCAGCAGTGATACCTCCGGGACAGCGACTAGGGGTGGCTACACCTTC.